Listed here is a single T cell receptor (beta chain). Its recognized antigen is unknown. One base away there is no much larger clone; base qualities are not given. The CDR3 covers 16 residues, taking in both the cysteine and the phenylalanine. This entry keeps only the CDR3 DNA: 48 bases, framed from base 1. CDR1 and CDR2 (MDHEN, SYDVKM) derive from the germline V gene. V is cut by 2 bases and J by 3 bases, and the space between the germline ends is 16 bases. Libraries were built with the immunoSEQ multiplex PCR assay. Rearranged TCR beta chain sequences were amplified using the hsTCRB Kit according to the manufacturer's protocol. Sequencing of TCRB libraries was carried out on an Illumina MiSeq. Per the source publication's procedure: The kit vendor's proprietary platform handled demultiplexing, trimming and gene mapping. Not all clones reach the TCRdb copy of this immuneACCESS table, which keeps in-frame sequences only. Checked studies attribute under half of the gap to unresolved V genes and leave the rest unexplained. From that table come the V and J calls and clone size; the DNA was used to work out D and trimming. This sample holds around 60,000 clones; about four fifths were observed only once. Jointly, the top ten make up approximately 8.3% of the sample.

This specimen comes from a study of a mutant IDH1 vaccine in newly diagnosed glioma (dated by TCRdb to the early 2020s). In the study overall: Patients received eight vaccinations in weeks 1, 3, 5, 7, 11, 15, 19 and 23, corresponding to visits V03 through V10. Vaccination was initiated 4-6 weeks after radiotherapy alone, or concurrently with temozolomide cycles in the chemotherapy-containing groups. Peripheral blood samples were drawn at six visits, namely V03 (baseline), V05, V07, V10, V12 and V13. Longitudinal TCRB deep sequencing was done for 25 to 30 treated patients, wherever samples were available for exploratory analyses. Before enrollment, patients had received standard therapy of radiotherapy alone, temozolomide alone, or radiochemotherapy with temozolomide; most received the combination. The approximately 30 treated patients were approximately 60% male and roughly 40% female, with a mean age of roughly 42 years.

Results and caveats for the whole study, not just this receptor: Across multiple MHC alleles, vaccine-induced immune responses were seen in 85% to 95% of patients. The authors noted that analyses of patient blood samples could not be reproduced because of sample limitations. Availability determined which PBMC samples were chosen for TCRB deep sequencing. Pseudoprogression seemed to be unrelated to changes in the top peripheral T cell clonotypes found by TCRB sequencing.

According to the study, the label for this sample's time point signals: week 11, during vaccination. Each vaccine dose was 300 ug of a 20-mer mutant IDH1 peptide in Montanide, given subcutaneously with topical imiquimod. Newly diagnosed WHO grade 3 or 4 IDH1-mutant astrocytomas showing loss of nuclear ATRX were present in the donors. The samples were drawn from NOA16, a multicentre, single-arm, open-label phase I trial in Germany that tested a mutant IDH1 peptide vaccine in humans for the first time. Genomic DNA for TCRB sequencing was extracted from EDTA blood using the DNeasy Blood and Tissue Kit.

The receptor's source is a woman between 45 and 65 years old with glioma. The starting material was PBMCs, obtained from a glioma patient whose treatment included an IDH1 peptide vaccine. In this chain, TRBV28 is recombined with TRBJ1-1; the D segment cannot be called with confidence. The CDR3 region: CASSLRFGSTDTEAFF. The base sequence is TGTGCCAGCAGTTTACGGTTTGGGTCTACGGACACTGAAGCTTTCTTT.